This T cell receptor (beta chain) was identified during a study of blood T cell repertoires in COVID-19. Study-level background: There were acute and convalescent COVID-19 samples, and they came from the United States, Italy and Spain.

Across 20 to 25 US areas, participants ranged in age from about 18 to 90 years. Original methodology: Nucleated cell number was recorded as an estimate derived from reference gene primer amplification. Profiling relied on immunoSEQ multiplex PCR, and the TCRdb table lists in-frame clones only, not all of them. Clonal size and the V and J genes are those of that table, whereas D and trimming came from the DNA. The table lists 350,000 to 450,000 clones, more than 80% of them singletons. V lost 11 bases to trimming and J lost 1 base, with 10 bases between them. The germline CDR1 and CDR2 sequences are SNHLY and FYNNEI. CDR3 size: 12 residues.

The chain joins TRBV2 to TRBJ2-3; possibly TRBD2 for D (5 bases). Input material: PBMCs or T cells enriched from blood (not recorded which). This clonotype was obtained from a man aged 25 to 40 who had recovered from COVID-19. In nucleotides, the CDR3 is TGTGCCCGCCGGGGAGGCACAGATACGCAGTATTTT. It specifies CARRGGTDTQYF.